This TCR beta chain is drawn from a study of blood T cell repertoires in COVID-19. Study at large: Italy, Spain and the United States were the sources of the convalescent and acute COVID-19 samples.

The CDR3 totals 15 residues. With 0 bases removed from V and 5 bases from J, the gap between germline ends came to 16 bases. The V gene's germline CDR1 is GTSNPN and CDR2 SVGIG (reference sequence). Seattle patient enrollment occurred during active infection, with longitudinal follow-up thereafter. Authors' analysis steps: Reference gene primer amplification yielded estimated nucleated cell counts. The assay was immunoSEQ multiplex PCR, and TCRdb's table has in-frame clones only and misses some. Clone size and V and J calls were adopted from that table, with D and trimming inferred from the DNA. The data contain 150,000 or so clones, 70% to 90% of them seen just once; the ten biggest clones take up less than 0.7%.

This chain connects TRBV30 to TRBJ1-1, with D unresolved. Sequenced input: peripheral blood. The source is a man aged 55 to 70 with COVID-19, enrolled during active disease. CDR3 bases: TGTGCCTGGAGTGTACTTGGCCTCGGCGGGACTGAAGCTTTCTTT. Translating gives CAWSVLGLGGTEAFF.